One and the same sample provided the 32 T cell receptor beta chains below, sequenced in a study of T-cell reconstitution after alpha-beta-depleted transplantation in children. The authors prepared the TCRbeta library with unique molecular identifiers. In TCRdb, the PCR reads were re-called with MiXCR into one record per CDR3 protein. The table has a few hundred thousand distinct CDR3 sequences, 20% to 30% seen once. This specimen consisted of PBMCs, obtained before TCRalphabeta/CD19-depleted stem cell transplant. The source of these receptors is a boy under two years old with Wiskott-Aldrich syndrome, due to receive a stem cell transplant.

There are a few counts of this clonotype. The chain has TRBV5-1 and TRBJ2-7; D is undetermined. Trimming shortened V by 5 bases and J by 0 bases, and 12 bases separated the two germline ends. The length of the CDR3 is 14 residues. Per the germline V gene, CDR1 is SGHRS and CDR2 is YFSETQ. The chain's CDR3 is CASRRIALSYEQYF. Here the CDR3 DNA reads TGCGCCAGCAGAAGGATTGCACTCTCCTACGAGCAGTACTTC.

This clonotype was observed a handful of times. The V call is TRBV7-9, the J call TRBJ1-1; D is perhaps TRBD1 (6 bases). V was trimmed by 5 bases and J by 6 bases, leaving 10 bases between them. This CDR3 region has 12 residues. Germline V gene data show CDR1 as SEHNR and CDR2 as FQNEAQ (reference sequence). The CDR3 loop reads CASSLTGSEAFF. Written as DNA, the CDR3 is TGTGCCAGCAGCCTGACAGGCTCTGAAGCTTTCTTT.

The J gene is TRBJ2-4, the V gene TRBV15, with 8 bases lining up with TRBD2. Per the germline V gene, CDR1 is LNHNV and CDR2 is YYDKDF (reference sequence). After removal of 0 bases from V and 0 bases from J, the junction contained 7 bases not matched to a gene. The CDR3 runs 18 residues. The CDR3 DNA reads as TGTGCCACCAGCAGAGATATTGCTAGCGGGTTAGCCAAAAACATTCAGTACTTC. This translates into CATSRDIASGLAKNIQYF.

The J gene is TRBJ2-3, the V gene TRBV28, with 8 bases identical to TRBD1. CDR1 is MDHEN and CDR2 is SYDVKM in the germline V gene. J was trimmed by 1 base and V by 5 bases; bases with no gene match: 11. CDR3 length: 17 amino acids. As DNA, the CDR3 is TGTGCCAGCAGTGGACTCCGGGACAGGAAAGGCACAGATACGCAGTATTTT. It translates to CASSGLRDRKGTDTQYF. Based on the CDR3 plus reference TRBV28 and TRBJ2-3, the full variable domain is DVKVTQSSRYLVKRTGEKVFLECVQDMDHENMFWYRQDPGLGLRLIYFSYDVKMKEKGDIPEGYSVSREKKERFSLILESASTNQTSMYLCASSGLRDRKGTDTQYFGPGTRLTVL.

The rearrangement uses TRBV18 and TRBJ2-5, with 10 bases aligning to TRBD2. Germline CDR1 is KGHSH and CDR2 is LQKENI. The CDR3 covers 15 residues. V was clipped by 4 bases and J by 3 bases; unmatched bases: 5. The DNA for the CDR3 is TGTGCCAGCTCACTACCGGGACTAGCGAAAGAGACCCAGTACTTC. This sequence encodes CASSLPGLAKETQYF.

This clonotype was recorded at least ten times. This chain links TRBV25-1 with TRBJ2-2; 9 bases are shared with TRBD1. The germline V gene has CDR1 MGHDK and CDR2 SYGVNS. The V segment lost 4 bases and the J segment 3 bases; nucleotides outside the gene matches: 0. CDR3 size: 14 residues. The chain's CDR3 is CASSGQGDTGELFF. The CDR3 nucleotides read TGTGCCAGCAGTGGACAGGGGGACACCGGGGAGCTGTTTTTT.

The chain is built from TRBV28 and TRBJ1-4; D is unclear. The germline CDR1 and CDR2 sequences are MDHEN and SYDVKM. The V gene lost 8 bases and the J gene lost 0 bases, with 10 bases spanning the gap. The length of the CDR3 is 14 residues. In DNA, the CDR3 is TGTGCCAGCGGAACAGTAGCAACTAATGAAAAACTGTTTTTT. Translated: CASGTVATNEKLFF.

The CDR3 sequence: CASSRASSYNEQFF. CDR3 DNA sequence: TGCGCCAGCAGTAGAGCCAGCTCCTACAATGAGCAGTTCTTC. The chain links TRBV10-1 to TRBJ2-1; no definite D call. Trimming shortened V by 5 bases and J by 0 bases, and 8 bases separated the two germline ends. Germline V gene lookup returns CDR1 WNHNN and CDR2 SYGVQD (reference sequence). The CDR3 totals 14 residues.

This clonotype was counted at least ten times. The rearrangement joins TRBV6-1 to TRBJ2-7; D unclear. CDR3 length: 11 amino acids. CDR1 is MNHNS and CDR2 is SASEGT in the germline V gene. Trimming removed 4 bases from V and 3 bases from J, with 4 bases in between. In DNA, the CDR3 is TGTGCCAGCAGTGGGAACTACGAGCAGTACTTC. It yields the protein CASSGNYEQYF.

This clonotype was found a few times. CDR3 sequence: CASSPRGSNTYYNEQFF. CDR3 DNA sequence: TGTGCCAGCAGCCCAAGAGGGAGCAACACTTACTACAATGAGCAGTTCTTC. The V gene is TRBV7-9, the J gene TRBJ2-1; perhaps TRBD2 as D (5 bases). From germline, CDR1 is SEHNR and CDR2 FQNEAQ (reference sequence). The CDR3 loop spans 17 amino acids. The ends were cut back, 5 bases at V and 3 bases at J, with 20 bases in the middle.

The J gene is TRBJ2-2, the V gene TRBV20-1; 14 nucleotides match TRBD2. V lost 5 bases to trimming and J lost 2 bases; unmatched junction nucleotides: 4. In germline, CDR1 is DFQATT, CDR2 SNEGSKA (reference sequence). This CDR3 has 16 residues. CDR3 region: CSARTSGRLNTGELFF. Written as DNA, the CDR3 is TGCAGTGCTCGGACTAGCGGGAGGCTCAACACCGGGGAGCTGTTTTTT.

V usage is TRBV7-3 and J usage is TRBJ2-2, with D possibly TRBD2 on 6 matching bases. The CDR3 is 16 residues long. CDR1 is SGHTA, CDR2 FQGTGA, per germline. The ends were cut back, 4 bases at V and 2 bases at J, with 14 bases in the middle. DNA for the CDR3: TGTGCCAGCAGCTCCCGACTAGGTCTAAACACCGGGGAGCTGTTTTTT. This sequence encodes CASSSRLGLNTGELFF.

The CDR3 is CATTRDSYNEQFF. The DNA for the CDR3 is TGTGCCACTACCCGGGACTCCTACAATGAGCAGTTCTTC. The V gene is TRBV15, the J gene TRBJ2-1; tentatively, D is TRBD2 (5 bases). This CDR3 has 13 amino acids. The germline CDR1 and CDR2 sequences are LNHNV and YYDKDF (reference sequence). The V end was cut by 9 bases, the J end by 0 bases, with 9 bases between. The whole variable domain, remainder taken from reference TRBV15 and TRBJ2-1, is DAMVIQNPRYQVTQFGKPVTLSCSQTLNHNVMYWYQQKSSQAPKLLFHYYDKDFNNEADTPDNFQSRRPNTSFCFLDIRSPGLGDTAMYLCATTRDSYNEQFFGPGTRLTVL.

This clonotype occurred a few times. The chain has TRBV11-2 and TRBJ1-2; D uncertain. The ends were cut back, 2 bases at V and 3 bases at J, with 10 bases in the middle. CDR3 length equals 14 residues. The germline CDR1 and CDR2 sequences are SGHAT and FQNNGV. DNA of the CDR3: TGTGCCAGCAGCTTATTTAACAGAGACTATGGCTACACCTTC. Its protein is CASSLFNRDYGYTF.

The chain employs TRBV12-3 or TRBV12-4 and TRBJ1-1; D is ambiguous. Trimming cost V 4 bases and J 3 bases, with 12 bases left between them. The CDR3 has 14 residues. The chain's CDR3 is CASSSSWGYTEAFF. CDR3 coding DNA: TGTGCCAGCAGTTCCTCGTGGGGTTACACTGAAGCTTTCTTT.

V is TRBV20-1 and J is TRBJ2-3, with TRBD1 matching 9 bases. From germline, CDR1 is DFQATT and CDR2 SNEGSKA (reference sequence). Losses at the gene ends were 3 bases for V and 5 bases for J; bases not matched to a gene: 9. This CDR3 contains 15 residues. The CDR3 loop reads CSASRTGEWGDTQYF. The CDR3, as DNA: TGCAGTGCTAGTCGGACAGGGGAATGGGGAGATACGCAGTATTTT.

The rearrangement uses TRBV7-8 and TRBJ2-5; 7 bases match TRBD2. CDR1 SGHVS and CDR2 FQNEAQ come from the germline V gene. V was pared by 1 base and J by 0 bases, with 11 bases of the junction left unmatched. The CDR3 covers 18 residues. CDR3 sequence: CASSLGALAGANQETQYF. In DNA, the CDR3 is TGTGCCAGCAGCTTAGGTGCATTGGCGGGAGCGAACCAAGAGACCCAGTACTTC.

The chain carries TRBV7-3 and TRBJ1-1; D remains ambiguous. V was cut by 5 bases and J by 1 base, with 11 bases left in between. CDR1 SGHTA and CDR2 FQGTGA come from the germline V gene. The CDR3 has 14 residues. The CDR3 DNA sequence: TGTGCCAGCAGCGCGGGCCCTTGGAACACTGAAGCTTTCTTT. Amino acids: CASSAGPWNTEAFF.

The chain carries TRBV5-1 and TRBJ2-1; a possible D gene is TRBD1 (6 bases). The V gene lost 7 bases and the J gene lost 4 bases, with 15 bases spanning the gap. Germline V gene data show CDR1 as SGHRS and CDR2 as YFSETQ. This CDR3 is 14 amino acids long. Here the CDR3 DNA reads TGCGCCAGCCGAAGGACAGAACAGTACAATGAGCAGTTCTTC. It specifies CASRRTEQYNEQFF.

The chain employs TRBV5-5 and TRBJ2-2; D is undetermined. V lost 4 bases, J lost 1 base, and 11 bases lay in between. Germline V gene sequence: CDR1 SGHKS, CDR2 YYEKEE (reference sequence). This CDR3 region has 15 residues. The CDR3 region is CASSEDPWNTGELFF. DNA of the CDR3: TGTGCCAGCAGCGAAGACCCTTGGAACACCGGGGAGCTGTTTTTT.

This clonotype occurred a few times. The chain has TRBV28 and TRBJ2-7; 8 nucleotides match TRBD1. The CDR3 length is 13 residues. Trimming took 1 base from V and 5 from J; bases not matched to a gene: 1. The germline gives CDR1 MDHEN, CDR2 SYDVKM. CDR3 in amino acids: CASSLSGGHEQYF. For the CDR3, the DNA is TGTGCCAGCAGTTTATCAGGGGGCCACGAGCAGTACTTC.

This clonotype was recorded a few times. The rearrangement joins TRBV5-1 to TRBJ2-3, with TRBD2 matching 11 bases. This CDR3 region has 16 residues. CDR1 SGHRS and CDR2 YFSETQ come from the germline V gene. The J segment lost 3 bases and the V segment lost 0 bases, leaving 3 bases of the junction unmatched. In nucleotides, the CDR3 is TGCGCCAGCAGCTTGGCGAGGACTAGCGGGACAGATACGCAGTATTTT. Protein: CASSLARTSGTDTQYF.

This clonotype has a count of ten or more. The genes are TRBV12-3 or TRBV12-4 and TRBJ2-1; TRBD2 aligns across 7 bases. V shed 3 bases and J 5 bases; nucleotides not matched to a gene: 7. The CDR3 runs 15 residues. The CDR3 nucleotides read TGTGCCAGCAGTTTGGGCGGGAGAGGGAACAATGAGCAGTTCTTC. It encodes CASSLGGRGNNEQFF.

This clonotype was detected a few times. The V gene is TRBV10-3, the J gene TRBJ2-1; D perhaps matches TRBD2 (5 bases). Germline V gene lookup returns CDR1 ENHRY and CDR2 SYGVKD. The V end lost 10 bases, the J end lost 5 bases, and 15 bases lay between the germline ends. The CDR3 is 13 amino acids. CDR3 bases: TGTGCCACTCGAGGGTGGTCCGACAATGAGCAGTTCTTC. This translates into CATRGWSDNEQFF.

The chain has TRBV18 and TRBJ2-2; unclear D gene. The V gene lost 3 bases and the J gene lost 0 bases, with 14 bases spanning the gap. This CDR3 spans 17 amino acids. CDR1 and CDR2 from the germline V gene are KGHSH and LQKENI. CDR3 loop: CASSPVGVLANTGELFF. CDR3 in DNA: TGTGCCAGCTCACCGGTCGGAGTCCTCGCGAACACCGGGGAGCTGTTTTTT.

The chain couples TRBV5-1 to TRBJ1-4, with 8 bases identical to TRBD1. V shed 4 bases, J shed 5 bases, and the junction held 7 bases outside the gene matches. Germline V gene sequence: CDR1 SGHRS, CDR2 YFSETQ. The CDR3 length is 15 residues. CDR3 nucleotides: TGCGCCAGCAGCATTGGGACAGGAAGGAATGAAAAACTGTTTTTT. Protein: CASSIGTGRNEKLFF.

This clonotype was seen only a few times. The J gene is TRBJ1-6, the V gene TRBV20-1; a weak D match, TRBD1 (5 bases). Germline lookup yields CDR1 DFQATT and CDR2 SNEGSKA (reference sequence). The ends were cut back, 5 bases at V and 8 bases at J, with 19 bases in the middle. CDR3 length equals 15 residues. In DNA form, the CDR3 reads TGCAGTGCTTATACCGGGACGGTTGCTCATTCACCCCTCCACTTT. Amino acid sequence: CSAYTGTVAHSPLHF.

This chain links TRBV7-9 with TRBJ1-1, with D perhaps matching TRBD1 (5 bases). V was trimmed by 3 bases and J by 6 bases, leaving 14 bases between them. The CDR3 sequence is 14 residues long. Germline CDR1 reads SEHNR; CDR2 reads FQNEAQ (reference sequence). CDR3 coding DNA: TGTGCCAGCAGCTTCAGGGAAAGGACCGCTGAAGCTTTCTTT. Its protein product is CASSFRERTAEAFF.

This clonotype came up a few times. The chain couples TRBV19 to TRBJ2-3; TRBD2 aligns across 12 bases. The V gene's germline CDR1 is LNHDA and CDR2 SQIVND (reference sequence). The CDR3 runs 16 residues. V shed 1 base, J shed 4 bases, and the junction held 3 bases outside the gene matches. The CDR3 loop reads CASSIGTSGNADTQYF. CDR3 DNA sequence: TGTGCCAGTAGTATAGGGACTAGCGGGAATGCAGATACGCAGTATTTT. The whole variable domain, remainder taken from reference TRBV19 and TRBJ2-3, is DGGITQSPKYLFRKEGQNVTLSCEQNLNHDAMYWYRQDPGQGLRLIYYSQIVNDFQKGDIAEGYSVSREKKESFPLTVTSAQKNPTAFYLCASSIGTSGNADTQYFGPGTRLTVL.

The CDR3 is CASSLGHSSTDTQYF. CDR3 coding DNA: TGCGCCAGCAGCTTGGGCCATTCGAGCACAGATACGCAGTATTTT. The chain carries TRBV5-1 and TRBJ2-3; D gene ambiguous. The CDR3 is 15 amino acids. Germline loops: CDR1 SGHRS, CDR2 YFSETQ. The germline V and J ends were trimmed by 0 bases and 0 bases, with 8 bases remaining between them.

The rearrangement links TRBV19 to TRBJ2-7; 12 nucleotides match TRBD2. The CDR3 totals 15 residues. V gave up 4 bases and J gave up 7 bases; unmatched junction bases: 8. Looked up from germline, CDR1 is LNHDA and CDR2 is SQIVND (reference sequence). CDR3 DNA: TGTGCCAGTAGTACTAGCGGGAGGGCCTCTCGGGAGCAGTACTTC. It yields the protein CASSTSGRASREQYF. Supplemented by reference TRBV19 and TRBJ2-7, the full variable domain reads DGGITQSPKYLFRKEGQNVTLSCEQNLNHDAMYWYRQDPGQGLRLIYYSQIVNDFQKGDIAEGYSVSREKKESFPLTVTSAQKNPTAFYLCASSTSGRASREQYFGPGTRLTVT.

J is TRBJ1-3 and V is TRBV2; a weak D match, TRBD1 (5 bases). The germline CDR1 and CDR2 sequences are SNHLY and FYNNEI. There are 17 residues in the CDR3. Trimming pared 7 bases from V and 0 bases from J, leaving 19 bases between. CDR3 residues: CASNLRRTRSSGNTIYF. Here the CDR3 DNA reads TGTGCCAGCAACCTCCGGAGGACAAGGAGCTCTGGAAACACCATATATTTT.